Here is one TCR beta chain with its context. The data were taken from a study of cytomegalovirus exposure and HLA in healthy donors. The PCR was carried out with 60 Vbeta primers and 13 Jbeta primers. Clones were sequenced by immunoSEQ multiplex PCR, and TCRdb holds only the in-frame ones, with some missing. The sample yields about 170,000 clones, approximately 81% seen once. Per germline, CDR1 GTSNPN and CDR2 SVGIG (reference sequence). This CDR3 is built from 15 residues. The junction had 10 bases not matched to a gene; V was cut back by 3 bases and J by 4 bases. The J gene is TRBJ2-5, the V gene TRBV30; TRBD2 agrees at 8 bases. Sequencing input: PBMCs. The sequence derives from a boy between 2 and 10 years old in good health and CMV-seronegative. The DNA for the CDR3 is TGTGCCTGGAGACAAGCGGGGGCGGCGGGAGAGACCCAGTACTTC. Protein sequence: CAWRQAGAAGETQYF.